This TCR beta chain was sequenced in a study of graft-versus-host responses after intestinal transplantation. Study-wide context: Recipients got multivisceral, liver-intestinal, or isolated intestinal transplants.

The ends lost 6 bases at V and 3 bases at J; junction bases unmatched: 9. CDR1 MNHEY and CDR2 SVGAGI come from the germline V gene. This CDR3 spans 15 amino acids. Using immunoSEQ multiplex PCR, the repertoire was profiled, and TCRdb retains in-frame clones only, with some absent. This table holds approximately 110,000 clones, 90% to 95% found once. Concerning this clone itself: The antigen remains undetermined.

Sequencing was performed on unstimulated CD4+ T cells sorted from spleen or lymph node cells, taken before transplant. The chain couples TRBV6-5 to TRBJ2-7, with 9 bases that match TRBD1. The receptor comes from a human donor who was the organ donor for an intestinal transplant. The CDR3 DNA reads TGTGCCAGCAGGGACCCCGCGGGACAGGGCTACGAGCAGTACTTC. It yields the protein CASRDPAGQGYEQYF.